This T cell receptor (beta chain) is drawn from a study of blood T cell repertoires in COVID-19. V gave up 3 bases and J gave up 5 bases, with 8 bases separating them. The CDR3 has 12 amino acids. CDR1 is GTSNPN, CDR2 SVGIG, per germline (reference sequence). Per the authors' pipeline: Reference gene primer amplification gave estimated nucleated cell counts. Profiling relied on immunoSEQ multiplex PCR, and the TCRdb table lists in-frame clones only, not all of them. Clone size and the V and J calls come from that table; the DNA yielded D and trimming. Altogether about 280,000 clones are present, approximately 86% being singletons, with the ten largest covering 2.2%.

The sample was peripheral blood. The chain carries TRBV30 and TRBJ1-5, with D hard to call. The sequence was obtained from a woman between 50 and 59 years old who had recovered from COVID-19. Written as DNA, the CDR3 is TGTGCCTGGAGCCGGACTGATCAGCCCCAGCATTTT. Translation: CAWSRTDQPQHF.